These 30 T cell receptor beta chains originate from one sample sequenced in a study of T cells in Graves' hyperthyroidism and ophthalmopathy. Amplified TCR beta CDR3 regions derived from RNA transcripts. The HTBI primer set served for first-round RT-PCR of the TCR CDR3. One entry per CDR3 protein results from TCRdb running MiXCR on the multiplex PCR reads. The sample has 300,000 to 400,000 distinct CDR3 sequences, around a fifth seen once. The sequencing input was blood. These receptors all come from a woman aged 50 to 60 with Graves' hyperthyroidism.

In its sample, this clonotype was seen many times. This sequence joins TRBV20-1 and TRBJ2-3; D may be TRBD1 or TRBD2 (5 bases each). This CDR3 has 12 residues. CDR1 is DFQATT and CDR2 is SNEGSKA in the germline V gene (reference sequence). This chain's CDR3 is CSGTPSTDTQYF. CDR3 in DNA: TGCAGCGGGACCCCTTCCACAGATACGCAGTATTTT.

This clonotype has a count of ten or more. The DNA for the CDR3 is TGTGCCTGGACTACTAGCGGGGGGGCGGGAAATGAGCAGTTCTTC. It yields the protein CAWTTSGGAGNEQFF. The chain combines TRBV30 with TRBJ2-1, with 13 positions matching TRBD2. V lost 4 bases, J lost 7 bases, and 7 bases stayed unmatched. Germline values: CDR1 GTSNPN, CDR2 SVGIG (reference sequence). The CDR3 covers 15 residues.

The chain couples TRBV28 to TRBJ1-1, with D unclear. Trimming pared 7 bases from V and 8 bases from J, leaving 11 bases between. Germline CDR1 reads MDHEN; CDR2 reads SYDVKM. CDR3 length: 11 amino acids. CDR3 DNA sequence: TGTGCCAGCACCACCCCCAGAGAAGCTTTCTTT. Its protein product is CASTTPREAFF.

This clonotype was counted many times. The V gene is TRBV5-1, the J gene TRBJ2-3; 10 bases line up with TRBD2. The V and J ends lost 0 bases and 0 bases, in that order; junction bases with no gene match: 4. CDR3 size: 17 residues. Germline V CDR1 and CDR2: SGHRS, YFSETQ. The CDR3: CASSLARTSGSTDTQYF. CDR3 nucleotides: TGCGCCAGCAGCTTGGCACGGACTAGCGGAAGCACAGATACGCAGTATTTT.

This clonotype appeared many times. The CDR3 loop is CASSLGTISNQPQHF. The DNA for the CDR3 is TGCGCCAGCAGCTTGGGGACAATTAGCAATCAGCCCCAGCATTTT. V usage is TRBV5-1 and J usage is TRBJ1-5, with D possibly TRBD1 on 5 matching bases. Germline V CDR1 and CDR2: SGHRS, YFSETQ. This CDR3 is 15 amino acids long. Trimming left V 0 bases short and J 0 bases short, with 7 bases between.

In this sample, this clonotype turned up many times. The chain has TRBV6-1 and TRBJ1-2, with TRBD1 matching over 9 bases. The CDR3 sequence is 14 residues long. Germline CDR1 is MNHNS and CDR2 is SASEGT. The V gene end was trimmed by 6 bases and the J gene end by 5 bases; junction bases not matched to a gene: 7. CDR3 nucleotide sequence: TGTGCCAGCAGGGGGACAGGGCTTTATTATGGCTACACCTTC. It encodes CASRGTGLYYGYTF.

The gene calls are TRBV20-1 and TRBJ2-5; perhaps TRBD1 as D (6 bases). V was clipped by 4 bases and J by 4 bases, with 13 bases between them. The CDR3 is 13 residues long. From germline, CDR1 is DFQATT and CDR2 SNEGSKA (reference sequence). CDR3 loop: CSATQTGRETQYF. The CDR3 DNA follows: TGCAGTGCTACCCAGACAGGACGAGAGACCCAGTACTTC.

The gene calls are TRBV9 and TRBJ2-4; D perhaps matches TRBD1 (5 bases). Per germline, CDR1 SGDLS and CDR2 YYNGEE. The CDR3 runs to 16 residues. Trimming took 3 bases from V and 0 from J, leaving 13 bases between them. CDR3 DNA: TGTGCCAGCAGCGCCCAGGGCTCCGGAGCCAAAAACATTCAGTACTTC. Its protein is CASSAQGSGAKNIQYF.

This clonotype came up many times. This rearrangement joins TRBV11-2 to TRBJ1-1; 8 bases are a match to TRBD1. CDR1 and CDR2 from the germline V gene are SGHAT and FQNNGV. The CDR3 totals 15 residues. J lost 8 bases, V lost 5 bases, and 13 bases had no gene match. The DNA for the CDR3 is TGTGCCAGCAGCAATCTTGACAGGGGTGAACTGGAAGCTTTCTTT. Translating it yields CASSNLDRGELEAFF.

In its sample, this clonotype was seen many times. This chain uses TRBV20-1 with TRBJ2-5; a weak D match, TRBD2 (6 bases). Germline V lookup: CDR1 DFQATT, CDR2 SNEGSKA (reference sequence). This CDR3 is 13 amino acids long. The V end was cut by 1 base, the J end by 2 bases, with 8 bases between. CDR3 protein: CSARASVQETQYF. CDR3 nucleotides: TGCAGTGCTAGAGCTAGCGTTCAAGAGACCCAGTACTTC.

Here the CDR3 DNA reads TGTGCCATCAGTGCCAGAGCGGGGGGACAGGGCTACGAGCAGTACTTC. Its protein product is CAISARAGGQGYEQYF. The V gene is TRBV10-3, the J gene TRBJ2-7; D is tentatively TRBD1 or TRBD2 (9 bases each). The length of the CDR3 is 16 residues. The germline gives CDR1 ENHRY, CDR2 SYGVKD. V was pared by 4 bases and J by 3 bases, with 19 bases between.

This clonotype has a count of ten or more. J is TRBJ1-2 and V is TRBV10-3; D not resolved. This CDR3 contains 18 residues. CDR1 and CDR2 from the germline V gene are ENHRY and SYGVKD. V lost 3 bases and J lost 2, with 22 bases in between. CDR3 residues: CAISDQVPLITRNYGYTF. The CDR3, as DNA: TGTGCCATCAGTGACCAGGTCCCACTGATCACCCGCAACTATGGCTACACCTTC.

CDR3 coding DNA: TGTGCCAGCAGTGAAAGACTAGCGGGATACAATGAGCAGTTCTTC. It translates to CASSERLAGYNEQFF. J is TRBJ2-1 and V is TRBV11-2, with 11 positions matching TRBD2. From germline, CDR1 is SGHAT and CDR2 FQNNGV. V was clipped by 6 bases and J by 4 bases; unmatched bases: 5. CDR3 length: 15 residues.

This clonotype occurred a few times. The CDR3 sequence is CASSEVWTTAYEQYF. In DNA form, the CDR3 reads TGTGCCAGCAGTGAAGTTTGGACAACAGCTTACGAGCAGTACTTC. V usage is TRBV6-1 and J usage is TRBJ2-7; the D gene is possibly TRBD1 (5 bases). Per the germline V gene, CDR1 is MNHNS and CDR2 is SASEGT. V lost 1 base and J lost 4, with 14 bases in between. This CDR3 region has 15 residues.

This clonotype was found many times. This chain connects TRBV29-1 to TRBJ1-1; D ambiguous. CDR1 and CDR2 from the germline V gene are SQVTM and ANQGSEA. V was pared by 4 bases and J by 7 bases, with 7 bases between. The CDR3 is 10 amino acids. The CDR3 sequence: CSVVTFEAFF. CDR3 coding DNA: TGCAGCGTTGTAACTTTTGAAGCTTTCTTT.

This clonotype was counted at least ten times. This rearrangement joins TRBV27 to TRBJ2-1; D gene ambiguous. Germline V gives CDR1 MNHEY, CDR2 SMNVEV (reference sequence). The CDR3 extends over 13 amino acids. Between the trimmed V and J ends, which lost 6 bases and 4 bases, there was a span of 10 bases. This chain's CDR3 is CASSRTPYNEQFF. The CDR3 DNA sequence: TGTGCCAGCAGCCGCACCCCTTACAATGAGCAGTTCTTC.

This clonotype was observed many times. The chain combines TRBV20-1 with TRBJ2-5; D is perhaps TRBD1 (6 bases). The CDR3 is 14 residues long. Germline V gives CDR1 DFQATT, CDR2 SNEGSKA (reference sequence). V was cut by 6 bases and J by 2 bases, with 16 bases left in between. CDR3 sequence reads: CSAPGHTSQETQYF. CDR3 bases: TGCAGTGCGCCGGGACACACGAGTCAAGAGACCCAGTACTTC.

This clonotype was observed at least ten times. The chain employs TRBV7-9 and TRBJ2-1; TRBD1 matches 7 bases. The CDR3 is 17 residues long. Germline lookup yields CDR1 SEHNR and CDR2 FQNEAQ (reference sequence). Trimming cost V 5 bases and J 4 bases; bases outside gene matches: 14. As DNA, the CDR3 is TGTGCCAGCAGCCCACGTTTCAGGGGGTCCCCTTACAATGAGCAGTTCTTC. Translating it yields CASSPRFRGSPYNEQFF.

This rearrangement joins TRBV4-1 to TRBJ2-5, with TRBD2 matching over 9 bases. The germline gives CDR1 MGHRA, CDR2 YSYEKL. The V and J ends lost 7 bases and 1 base, in that order; junction bases with no gene match: 13. The CDR3 sequence is 17 residues long. The CDR3 DNA follows: TGCGCCAGCACCCGGCTTCCGGGGACTAGCAGCCAAGAGACCCAGTACTTC. As protein: CASTRLPGTSSQETQYF.

Ten or more counts support this clonotype. J is TRBJ1-2 and V is TRBV12-3 or TRBV12-4, with D possibly matching TRBD1 (6 bases). The CDR3 runs 15 residues. V lost 4 bases to trimming and J lost 4 bases, with 16 bases between them. The CDR3: CASSSRQGQLYGYTF. CDR3 DNA: TGTGCCAGCAGTTCGCGCCAAGGACAGCTCTATGGCTACACCTTC.

Ten or more counts support this clonotype. V is TRBV28 and J is TRBJ2-7; TRBD2 is a possible D gene (6 bases). Trimming took 3 bases from V and 0 from J, leaving 12 bases between them. This CDR3 comprises 15 residues. Looked up from germline, CDR1 is MDHEN and CDR2 is SYDVKM. The CDR3 sequence: CASSLFGGVSYEQYF. Written as DNA, the CDR3 is TGTGCCAGCAGTTTGTTCGGCGGGGTCTCCTACGAGCAGTACTTC.

This clonotype has ten or more counts. The V call is TRBV19, the J call TRBJ2-7; 8 nucleotides agree with TRBD1. The CDR3 sequence is 11 residues long. Germline CDR1 reads LNHDA; CDR2 reads SQIVND (reference sequence). V trimming: 8 bases; J trimming: 6 bases; junction bases outside the gene matches: 3. The CDR3 loop reads CASGTGSEQYF. The CDR3 nucleotides read TGTGCCAGTGGGACAGGTTCCGAGCAGTACTTC.

In its sample, this clonotype was seen once. The chain links TRBV5-1 to TRBJ2-7; TRBD2 matches at 10 bases. J was trimmed by 6 bases and V by 5 bases; bases with no gene match: 8. This CDR3 spans 14 amino acids. The germline V gene has CDR1 SGHRS and CDR2 YFSETQ. The CDR3 DNA reads TGCGCCAGCAGGTCTGTAGCGGGAGGAGGCGAGCAGTACTTC. This codes for CASRSVAGGGEQYF.

This clonotype was seen more than once but under ten times. The rearrangement joins TRBV5-8 to TRBJ1-4; maybe TRBD1 (6 bases). The CDR3 has 15 amino acids. V was cut by 4 bases and J by 5 bases, with 15 bases left in between. CDR1 is SGHTS, CDR2 YDEGEE, per germline. CDR3 sequence reads: CASSAMGQDNEKLFF. The CDR3 bases are TGTGCCAGCAGCGCGATGGGACAAGACAATGAAAAACTGTTTTTT.

There are many counts of this clonotype. Here the CDR3 DNA reads TGCGCCAGCAGCTTCACGCTTCAGGGTGGCTACACCTTC. Translating it yields CASSFTLQGGYTF. This chain connects TRBV5-1 to TRBJ1-2, with D possibly matching TRBD1 (5 bases). The CDR3 length is 13 residues. Trimming stripped 2 bases from V and 7 bases from J, with 12 bases between. CDR1 is SGHRS and CDR2 is YFSETQ in the germline V gene.

As regards this clonotype: Because the CDR3's place on the DNA is in doubt, the DNA is left out and the CDR3 is given as listed by TCRdb. This chain links TRBV6-1 with TRBJ1-1; the table gives TRBD1 as D, unverified against the DNA. The CDR3 contains 13 residues when both ends are counted. From germline, CDR1 is MNHNS and CDR2 SASEGT. CDR3: CASILGQGTEAFF.

This chain connects TRBV19 to TRBJ1-1; D unclear. V was pared by 2 bases and J by 3 bases, with 13 bases between. This CDR3 spans 15 amino acids. CDR1 is LNHDA, CDR2 SQIVND, per germline (reference sequence). The DNA for the CDR3 is TGTGCCAGTAGTATAATTCCAGGTAGATACACTGAAGCTTTCTTT. Translation gives CASSIIPGRYTEAFF.

There are many counts of this clonotype. The rearrangement links TRBV20-1 to TRBJ2-1; perhaps TRBD1 as D (6 bases). Between the trimmed V and J ends, which lost 3 bases and 7 bases, there was a span of 13 bases. From germline, CDR1 is DFQATT and CDR2 SNEGSKA (reference sequence). The CDR3 runs to 13 residues. The CDR3 DNA follows: TGCAGTGCTAGTAGGCCCCAGGGGAATGAGCAGTTCTTC. Protein: CSASRPQGNEQFF.

This chain connects TRBV6-2 or TRBV6-3 to TRBJ1-2, with 7 bases lining up with TRBD1. This CDR3 has 16 amino acids. V shed 0 bases, J shed 8 bases, and the junction held 12 bases outside the gene matches. Germline CDR1 MNHEY, CDR2 SVGEGT. The CDR3 protein is CASSYSTIPGQIGYTF. CDR3 DNA: TGTGCCAGCAGTTACTCGACGATCCCGGGACAGATCGGCTACACCTTC.

DNA for the CDR3: TGTGCCATCAGTGAGTCGGAACAGGGGTTTACAGATACGCAGTATTTT. This encodes CAISESEQGFTDTQYF. This chain uses TRBV10-3 with TRBJ2-3; 7 bases match TRBD1. The CDR3 runs 16 residues. Trimming at V came to 0 bases and at J to 3 bases, leaving 6 bases not matched to a gene. Germline-derived CDR1 and CDR2 are ENHRY and SYGVKD.